This T cell receptor beta chain derives from a study of regulatory T cells in long-lasting Graves disease. Study background: Graves' patients who were just diagnosed had used antithyroid drugs for under 3 months.

TCR beta libraries were built with iRepertoire HTBI primers and Arm-PCR of CDR3 regions. Each CDR3 protein is one row after TCRdb ran MiXCR on the multiplex PCR reads. This sample carries about 620,000 distinct CDR3 sequences, under 20% of them seen once, and the ten largest clones take roughly 18%. Time point here: newly diagnosed GD, antithyroid drugs for less than 3 months. Extracted PBMC RNA gave rise to the TCR library. Trimming removed 6 bases from V and 3 bases from J; junction bases left unmatched: 5. The CDR3 consists of 15 residues. The sample was also linked to a second study, of T cells in Graves' hyperthyroidism and ophthalmopathy. This second study says: Thyroid ultrasound, orbital computed tomography, clinical symptoms, and serum thyroxine and TRAb underpinned diagnoses. A set of HTBI primers served as the primers for a first-round RT-PCR of the TCR CDR3. By a 13 V-J model, ophthalmopathy was set apart from stable hyperthyroidism.

Sequenced material: peripheral blood mononuclear cells (PBMCs), taken at new diagnosis, from a patient treated with antithyroid drugs. The sequence was collected from a woman aged 30 to 39 with Graves disease. The chain has TRBV12-3 or TRBV12-4 and TRBJ2-6; 7 nucleotides agree with TRBD2. CDR3 nucleotide sequence: TGTGCCAGCAGCCAAGGGGAGGGTGGGGCCAACGTCCTGACTTTC. Protein sequence: CASSQGEGGANVLTF.